This entry is about one T cell receptor beta chain. Using genomic DNA as the template, TCR beta VDJ and CDR3 profiling was carried out. TCRdb called the reads again in MiXCR, with one record for every CDR3 protein. Seen here are 190,000 or so distinct CDR3 sequences, approximately 48% observed once, and the top ten hold 1.8%. V was clipped by 1 base and J by 2 bases; unmatched bases: 6. CDR1 and CDR2 from the germline V gene are WNHNN and SYGVQD (reference sequence). The CDR3 contains 16 residues. The entry originates in a study of CD8+CD57+ T cells in acquired aplastic anemia. Patients sequenced had flow cytometry evidence of CD8+CD57+ cell expansion. The diagnosis in all patients was severe acquired aplastic anemia.

V is TRBV10-1 and J is TRBJ2-5; 8 nucleotides agree with TRBD1. This clonotype was obtained from a human donor with aplastic anemia. The sequenced material came from sorted CD4+, CD8+, or CD8+CD57+ T cells (not recorded which) from PBMCs. The CDR3 DNA reads as TGCGCCAGCAGTGAGTTACGGTACAGGGGGCAAGAGACCCAGTACTTC. This sequence encodes CASSELRYRGQETQYF.